These T cell receptor beta chains were read from a single sample in a study of cytomegalovirus exposure and HLA in healthy donors. Assay: immunoSEQ multiplex PCR; the TCRdb copy retains only in-frame clones and omits some. The sample includes 180,000 or so clones, approximately 80% of them seen just once. The source material was PBMCs. These receptors all come from a girl aged 10 to 17 in good health and CMV-seropositive. CDR3s include the opening cysteine and the closing phenylalanine or tryptophan. A D gene is named only where the DNA matches it firmly. Clone size is stated in some rows and not others, as once, few, many or a class when expanded.

D gene	V gene	J gene	clone size	CDR3 protein	CDR3 DNA
NA	TRBV30	TRBJ1-1	NA	CAWALSGATEAFF	TGTGCCTGGGCCTTAAGTGGGGCAACTGAAGCTTTCTTT
TRBD1	TRBV4-3	TRBJ2-1	NA	CASSQVSGQGQFF	TGCGCCAGCAGCCAAGTGTCCGGACAGGGGCAGTTCTTC
TRBD1	TRBV29-1	TRBJ2-7	NA	CSVIGTGDYEQYF	TGCAGCGTGATAGGGACAGGGGACTACGAGCAGTACTTC
NA	TRBV11-2	TRBJ2-2	NA	CASSLDPYSAYRAGELFF	TGTGCCAGCAGCTTAGATCCCTATAGCGCTTATAGAGCCGGGGAGCTGTTTTTT
NA	TRBV19	TRBJ1-1	NA	CASSIVLGGSEAFF	TGTGCCAGTAGTATCGTCTTAGGGGGATCCGAAGCTTTCTTT
TRBD1	TRBV5-1	TRBJ2-3	NA	CASNQQGTITDTQYF	TGCGCCAGCAACCAACAGGGGACCATCACAGATACGCAGTATTTT
NA	TRBV20-1	TRBJ2-7	NA	CSASLGEQYF	TGCAGTGCTAGTCTCGGCGAGCAGTACTTC
TRBD1	TRBV9	TRBJ2-7	NA	CASSVDPGGYEQYF	TGTGCCAGCAGCGTAGATCCAGGGGGTTACGAGCAGTACTTC
TRBD1	TRBV4-3	TRBJ1-6	NA	CASSRNTGGNSPLHF	TGCGCCAGCAGCCGGAATACAGGGGGGAATTCACCCCTCCACTTT
NA	TRBV6-6	TRBJ1-5	NA	CASNTLQGIRQPQHF	TGTGCCAGCAACACCCTACAGGGAATTAGGCAGCCCCAGCATTTT
NA	TRBV2	TRBJ2-5	NA	CASSVIGSSMGLQETQYF	TGTGCCAGCAGTGTGATCGGGAGCTCTATGGGGTTACAAGAGACCCAGTACTTC
NA	TRBV30	TRBJ2-7	NA	CAWSVLVEQYF	TGTGCCTGGAGTGTACTAGTCGAGCAGTACTTC
NA	TRBV7-8	TRBJ2-7	NA	CASSNSGHRYEQYF	TGTGCCAGCAGCAATTCGGGACACAGATACGAGCAGTACTTC
NA	TRBV9	TRBJ1-1	NA	CATSPGNTEAFF	TGTGCCACCTCGCCGGGGAACACTGAAGCTTTCTTT
TRBD2	TRBV5-6	TRBJ2-7	NA	CASSLGSGVTYEQYF	TGTGCCAGCAGCTTGGGGAGCGGGGTGACCTACGAGCAGTACTTC
NA	TRBV6-6	TRBJ2-1	NA	CASSYSEYNEQFF	TGTGCCAGCAGTTATTCAGAATACAATGAGCAGTTCTTC
NA	TRBV7-9	TRBJ1-5	NA	CASSLNGGEAGQPQHF	TGTGCCAGCAGCCTCAACGGAGGGGAAGCGGGTCAGCCCCAGCATTTT
NA	TRBV5-1	TRBJ2-7	once	CASSLGTIQGSPLFSYEQYF	TGCGCCAGCAGCTTGGGGACGATTCAGGGGTCCCCCCTCTTCTCCTACGAGCAGTACTTC
TRBD1	TRBV25-1	TRBJ1-2	NA	CASRNRGLDGYTF	TGTGCCAGCAGGAACAGGGGGTTGGATGGCTACACCTTC
TRBD1	TRBV7-9	TRBJ1-5	once	CASSLGQGDQPQHF	TGTGCCAGCAGCTTAGGACAGGGGGATCAGCCCCAGCATTTT
TRBD1	TRBV5-6	TRBJ1-1	NA	CASIVGWRGQNTEAFF	TGTGCCAGCATAGTCGGTTGGAGGGGACAGAACACTGAAGCCTTCTTT
NA	TRBV10-1	TRBJ1-1	NA	CASSESSGGRGAFF	TGCGCCAGCAGTGAGTCGTCCGGGGGAAGGGGAGCTTTCTTT
TRBD1	TRBV19	TRBJ2-2	NA	CASQPGQITGELFF	TGTGCCAGCCAACCGGGACAGATAACCGGGGAGCTGTTTTTT
NA	TRBV6-5	TRBJ2-7	NA	CASRTPGTWKQYF	TGTGCCAGCCGTACTCCGGGAACATGGAAGCAGTACTTC
NA	TRBV27	TRBJ2-5	NA	CASGDRGGGEETQYF	TGTGCCAGCGGGGACAGGGGCGGGGGGGAAGAGACCCAGTACTTC
NA	TRBV5-5	TRBJ2-7	NA	CASSYAGFGVYEQYF	TGTGCCAGCAGCTACGCGGGATTTGGAGTCTACGAGCAGTACTTC
TRBD2	TRBV2	TRBJ2-2	few	CASSFFGTSGIGKNTGELFF	TGTGCCAGCAGTTTTTTCGGGACTAGCGGGATTGGGAAGAACACCGGGGAGCTGTTTTTT
NA	TRBV11-2	TRBJ2-3	NA	CASSSNLWRITDTQYF	TGTGCCAGCAGCTCTAACTTATGGCGGATCACAGATACGCAGTATTTT
TRBD2	TRBV4-1	TRBJ2-7	NA	CASSQPLGLAGGGAYEQYF	TGCGCCAGCAGCCAACCACTTGGACTAGCGGGAGGGGGGGCCTACGAGCAGTACTTC
NA	TRBV7-9	TRBJ2-2	NA	CASSAVRVTNTGELFF	TGTGCCAGCAGCGCGGTGAGGGTTACGAACACCGGGGAGCTGTTTTTT
TRBD1	TRBV4-1	TRBJ1-3	NA	CASSQAPTGSGNTIYF	TGCGCCAGCAGCCAAGCCCCGACAGGGTCTGGAAACACCATATATTTT
NA	TRBV30	TRBJ1-1	few	CAWSRGLNTEAFF	TGTGCCTGGAGCAGGGGTTTGAACACTGAAGCTTTCTTT
NA	TRBV18	TRBJ2-7	NA	CASSPRSSYEQYF	TGTGCCAGCTCACCACGGAGCTCCTACGAGCAGTACTTC
NA	TRBV15	TRBJ1-2	NA	CATSRDRDYGYTF	TGTGCCACCAGCAGAGATCGCGACTATGGCTACACCTTC
NA	TRBV5-1	TRBJ1-1	NA	CASSPGFMNTEAFF	TGCGCCAGCAGCCCAGGGTTCATGAACACTGAAGCTTTCTTT
TRBD2	TRBV9	TRBJ2-5	few	CASSEGLAGGETQYF	TGTGCCAGCAGCGAGGGACTAGCGGGAGGAGAGACCCAGTACTTC
NA	TRBV18	TRBJ2-7	NA	CASSLSTETYEQYF	TGTGCCAGCTCACTATCGACAGAAACCTACGAGCAGTACTTC
TRBD1	TRBV5-1	TRBJ1-2	NA	CASSLGGQAYNYGYTF	TGCGCCAGCAGCTTGGGGGGACAGGCTTATAACTATGGCTACACCTTC
TRBD2	TRBV2	TRBJ2-3	NA	CASSAEREGLTDTQYF	TGTGCCAGCAGTGCTGAGCGGGAGGGTCTCACAGATACGCAGTATTTT
TRBD1	TRBV9	TRBJ2-3	NA	CASSWGQDTTDTQYF	TGTGCCAGCAGCTGGGGACAGGACACCACAGATACGCAGTATTTT
TRBD1	TRBV7-2	TRBJ2-1	NA	CASSLRTGLVGNEQFF	TGTGCCAGCAGCTTACGGACAGGGTTAGTTGGCAATGAGCAGTTCTTC
TRBD2	TRBV4-1	TRBJ2-3	few	CASSSGTSASDTQYF	TGCGCCAGCAGCTCAGGGACTAGCGCGTCAGATACGCAGTATTTT
NA	TRBV10-1	TRBJ2-2	NA	CASTRLRKGLSNTGELFF	TGCGCCAGCACCCGACTCCGAAAGGGACTTTCGAACACCGGGGAGCTGTTTTTT
NA	TRBV5-1	TRBJ2-3	NA	CASSLMQGGGVDTQYF	TGCGCCAGCAGCTTGATGCAGGGTGGCGGTGTAGATACGCAGTATTTT
TRBD1	TRBV5-6	TRBJ1-2	NA	CASSLQTGGRDGYTF	TGTGCCAGCAGCTTGCAAACAGGGGGCCGCGATGGCTACACCTTC
TRBD1	TRBV5-4	TRBJ2-7	NA	CASSLGTANEQYF	TGTGCCAGCAGCCTCGGGACAGCCAACGAGCAGTACTTC
TRBD2	TRBV19	TRBJ2-3	NA	CASSIRAGDLGIADTQYF	TGTGCCAGTAGTATTCGAGCGGGAGACCTAGGTATCGCAGATACGCAGTATTTT
TRBD2	TRBV11-2	TRBJ2-7	NA	CASSPLAGGSYEQYF	TGTGCCAGCAGCCCCCTAGCGGGAGGTTCCTACGAGCAGTACTTC